This is a list of T cell receptor beta chains from one sample in a study of blood T cell repertoires in COVID-19. Produced via immunoSEQ multiplex PCR; TCRdb's table is partial and in-frame only. Among about 220,000 clones, around 80% were seen once, and the ten largest hold about 7%. The material sequenced was peripheral blood. The receptors were gathered from a woman aged 70 to 79 with acute or convalescent COVID-19. Both conserved end residues are part of each CDR3. A D gene is named only where the DNA matches it firmly. The listing skips clone size in some rows; elsewhere it reads once, few, many or a size class.

TRBV9,.,.,TRBJ2-3,TGTGCCAGCAGCCTTAGCGGCGCAGATACGCAGTATTTT,CASSLSGADTQYF
TRBV7-2,.,.,TRBJ2-7,TGTGCCAGCAGGAGGTCTGGCCACGAGCAGTACTTC,CASRRSGHEQYF
TRBV30,.,.,TRBJ1-2,TGTGCCCTAGGACTCCTCTATGGCTACACCTTC,CALGLLYGYTF
TRBV6-5,few,TRBD1,TRBJ2-3,TGTGCCAGCACCGATCAGGGGGCAACAGATACGCAGTATTTT,CASTDQGATDTQYF
TRBV5-8,.,.,TRBJ1-2,TGTGCCAGCACCTTCGCCGGGAGGGCTAACTATGGCTACACCTTC,CASTFAGRANYGYTF
TRBV6-5,.,TRBD2,TRBJ2-2,TGTGCCAGCATGGGAGGGCTCGGGGAGCTGTTTTTT,CASMGGLGELFF
TRBV12-3/TRBV12-4,once,TRBD2,TRBJ2-7,TGTGCCAGCAGTCTGGGGAGGGGCGTTGAGCAGTACTTC,CASSLGRGVEQYF
TRBV11-2,.,TRBD2,TRBJ2-1,TGTGCCAGCAGCTTAGGGGTGACTAGCCTCGACCACAATGAGCAGTTCTTC,CASSLGVTSLDHNEQFF
TRBV30,few,.,TRBJ1-2,TGTGCCTGGAGTGTACAATTTAACTATGGCTACACCTTC,CAWSVQFNYGYTF
TRBV27,.,.,TRBJ1-6,TGTGCCAGCGCGGTAAACGGATCACCCCTCCACTTT,CASAVNGSPLHF
TRBV30,.,.,TRBJ1-2,TGTGCCTGGTCCGGGGATTTCTATGGCTACACCTTC,CAWSGDFYGYTF
TRBV3-1/TRBV3-2,.,.,TRBJ1-6,TGTGCCAGCAGCCTGGGCGAGGGATCTTCACCCCTCCACTTT,CASSLGEGSSPLHF
TRBV11-2,.,.,TRBJ2-7,TGTGCCAGCAGCTTGTCCCCCTTTAGGAGCTACGAGCAGTACTTC,CASSLSPFRSYEQYF
TRBV19,once,TRBD2,TRBJ2-3,TGTGCCAGTAGTCGGGGCGGGGGACGGGGGGATACGCAGTATTTT,CASSRGGGRGDTQYF
TRBV24-1,.,.,TRBJ2-3,TGTGCCACCAGTGATTTCGGGGCAGATACGCAGTATTTT,CATSDFGADTQYF
TRBV29-1,.,.,TRBJ2-7,TGCAGCGTAAAAAGCGCTTACGAGCAGTACTTC,CSVKSAYEQYF
TRBV7-9,.,TRBD2,TRBJ2-7,TGTGCCAGCTCGTCTAGCGGGGGCCGCCCCTACGAGCAGTACTTC,CASSSSGGRPYEQYF
TRBV14,.,TRBD1,TRBJ1-4,TGTGCCAGCAGCCCCAGACAGGGCTTCAATGAAAAACTGTTTTTT,CASSPRQGFNEKLFF
TRBV10-3,.,.,TRBJ1-1,TGTGCCATCAGTGACAACGACTTAACGGCTGAAGCTTTCTTT,CAISDNDLTAEAFF
TRBV7-8,.,.,TRBJ2-7,TGTGCCAGCAGCTTAGAAGGGGGTATCTACGAGCAGTACTTC,CASSLEGGIYEQYF
TRBV4-1,.,.,TRBJ1-5,TGCGCCAGCAGCCAAGTGGTGGGGCTAGGACAGCCCCAGCATTTT,CASSQVVGLGQPQHF
TRBV10-2,.,.,TRBJ2-1,TGCGCCAGCGCAATGTACCGGGAAGGTGAGCAGTTCTTC,CASAMYREGEQFF